What follows are 24 T cell receptor beta chains derived from one specimen sequenced in a study of CD4 T cells in relation to SARS-CoV-2 and coronaviruses. The table came from immunoSEQ multiplex PCR; TCRdb's copy has only in-frame clones and leaves some out. The sample holds around 18,000 clones, about 73% seen once. Unexposed donor CD4+ T cells date from about 2011-2018, before the COVID-19 pandemic. CD4+ T cells were isolated from the cells after nine to eleven days of culture. These receptors' antigens are unknown. Sample: CD4+ T cells from PBMCs, cultured in vitro. Every receptor here comes from a human donor in good health.

The chain carries TRBV27 and TRBJ1-2; the D is unclear. Germline CDR1 reads MNHEY; CDR2 reads SMNVEV (reference sequence). The CDR3 extends over 9 amino acids. The ends were cut back, 4 bases at V and 6 bases at J, with 0 bases in the middle. This CDR3 is CASSYGYTF. CDR3 DNA sequence: TGTGCCAGCAGTTATGGCTACACCTTC.

This clone appeared once. The rearrangement links TRBV6-5 to TRBJ2-1, with 8 bases identical to TRBD2. V lost 6 bases to trimming and J lost 10 bases; unmatched junction nucleotides: 5. CDR3 size: 12 residues. From germline, CDR1 is MNHEY and CDR2 SVGAGI. CDR3 in amino acids: CASSKAGGEQFF. The CDR3 DNA follows: TGTGCCAGCAGCAAGGCGGGAGGAGAGCAGTTCTTC.

This sequence joins TRBV7-9 and TRBJ2-7, with no clear D. Germline V lookup: CDR1 SEHNR, CDR2 FQNEAQ (reference sequence). The length of the CDR3 is 14 residues. Trimming cost V 1 base and J 3 bases, with 10 bases left between them. The CDR3: CASSLVGGVYEQYF. CDR3 in DNA: TGTGCCAGCAGCTTAGTGGGCGGAGTCTACGAGCAGTACTTC.

The rearrangement links TRBV6-1 to TRBJ2-4, with D tentatively TRBD1 or TRBD2 (5 bases each). From germline, CDR1 is MNHNS and CDR2 SASEGT. The CDR3 is made up of 15 amino acids. V lost 5 bases to trimming and J lost 13 bases, with 24 bases between them. CDR3 sequence: CASSLGVRGEVWQYF. CDR3 sequence (DNA): TGTGCCAGCAGTTTGGGGGTGAGGGGTGAGGTTTGGCAGTACTTC.

The V gene is TRBV10-3, the J gene TRBJ2-7, with 7 bases fitting TRBD2. Trimming cost V 10 bases and J 5 bases; bases outside gene matches: 14. The germline gives CDR1 ENHRY, CDR2 SYGVKD. The CDR3 covers 14 residues. The CDR3 DNA sequence: TGTGCCACCTTTGGGGGGGTCCTACGGGACGAGCAGTACTTC. Translation: CATFGGVLRDEQYF.

This sequence joins TRBV5-1 and TRBJ2-3; D may be TRBD1 (5 bases). Germline CDR1 reads SGHRS; CDR2 reads YFSETQ. This CDR3 has 15 amino acids. Deletions cut 1 base from V and 1 base from J, with 10 bases between. CDR3 DNA: TGCGCCAGCAGCTTGTCCCTAGGGGGCACAGATACGCAGTATTTT. Protein sequence: CASSLSLGGTDTQYF.

The chain has TRBV10-3 and TRBJ2-3; 9 positions agree with TRBD1. The V segment lost 7 bases and the J segment 2 bases; nucleotides outside the gene matches: 7. CDR1 is ENHRY and CDR2 is SYGVKD in the germline V gene. The CDR3 is made up of 15 amino acids. CDR3 region: CAINPGTGYTDTQYF. The CDR3 region has the DNA TGTGCCATCAATCCCGGGACAGGGTACACAGATACGCAGTATTTT.

J is TRBJ2-3 and V is TRBV13; TRBD2 agrees at 9 bases. V lost 5 bases to trimming and J lost 2 bases; unmatched junction nucleotides: 8. Germline-derived CDR1 and CDR2 are PRHDT and FYEKMQ (reference sequence). CDR3 length: 16 residues. The CDR3: CASSTASGIFTDTQYF. For the CDR3, the DNA is TGTGCCAGCAGCACCGCTAGCGGGATCTTCACAGATACGCAGTATTTT.

This clone was observed a handful of times. The chain joins TRBV30 to TRBJ1-4; possibly TRBD1 for D (5 bases). The V gene lost 7 bases and the J gene lost 3 bases, with 15 bases spanning the gap. The germline gives CDR1 GTSNPN, CDR2 SVGIG (reference sequence). The CDR3 has 14 amino acids. Here the CDR3 reads CASAGTLPNEKLFF. The CDR3 bases are TGTGCCTCGGCCGGGACTCTCCCTAATGAAAAACTGTTTTTT.

The chain combines TRBV11-2 with TRBJ1-4, with 11 positions matching TRBD1. The CDR3 sequence is 18 residues long. V was clipped by 6 bases and J by 0 bases; unmatched bases: 9. Looked up from germline, CDR1 is SGHAT and CDR2 is FQNNGV. The CDR3 DNA is TGTGCCAGCAGGATACGTTGGGGACAGGGGGCAACTAATGAAAAACTGTTTTTT. Residues: CASRIRWGQGATNEKLFF.

This clone was seen once. This chain connects TRBV5-4 to TRBJ1-5; D is perhaps TRBD1 (5 bases). CDR3 length: 13 amino acids. CDR1 SGHNT and CDR2 YYREEE come from the germline V gene (reference sequence). Trimming took off 3 bases at V and 7 bases at J, with 11 bases between the two ends. In DNA, the CDR3 is TGTGCCAGCAGCTCCGCCGGGGCACAGCCCCAGCATTTT. This gives the protein CASSSAGAQPQHF.

This clone has a handful of counts. The chain employs TRBV5-1 and TRBJ1-2, with TRBD1 matching over 8 bases. This CDR3 comprises 14 residues. Germline V gives CDR1 SGHRS, CDR2 YFSETQ. V was clipped by 3 bases and J by 0 bases; unmatched bases: 1. The CDR3 coding sequence is TGCGCCAGCAGCTGGGACAGGTCTAACTATGGCTACACCTTC. It specifies CASSWDRSNYGYTF.

The CDR3 loop reads CASSLRGDSNQPQHF. Written as DNA, the CDR3 is TGCGCCAGCAGCTTGAGGGGGGATAGCAATCAGCCCCAGCATTTT. This chain links TRBV5-1 with TRBJ1-5; perhaps TRBD1 as D (6 bases). The length of the CDR3 is 15 residues. The germline V gene has CDR1 SGHRS and CDR2 YFSETQ. V was trimmed by 1 base and J by 0 bases, leaving 8 bases between them.

CDR3 nucleotide sequence: TGTGCCTGGAGTATGGGACCCATTCGTGAGCAGTTCTTC. Encoded protein: CAWSMGPIREQFF. The chain links TRBV30 to TRBJ2-1; D is tentatively TRBD1 or TRBD2 (5 bases each). V was clipped by 2 bases and J by 9 bases, with 14 bases between them. The CDR3 has 13 residues. Germline V gene data show CDR1 as GTSNPN and CDR2 as SVGIG (reference sequence).

The genes are TRBV7-3 and TRBJ2-5; weak D call: TRBD2 (5 bases). Germline values: CDR1 SGHTA, CDR2 FQGTGA. Trimming shortened V by 8 bases and J by 1 base, and 11 bases separated the two germline ends. The CDR3 has 13 residues. In DNA form, the CDR3 reads TGTGCCAGCGCGGTAGCGCCCCAAGAGACCCAGTACTTC. Residues: CASAVAPQETQYF.

V is TRBV5-1 and J is TRBJ2-5; the match to TRBD2 covers 9 bases. Germline V gene sequence: CDR1 SGHRS, CDR2 YFSETQ. The CDR3 extends over 18 amino acids. J gave up 4 bases and V 0 bases, and 13 bases lay outside the gene matches. Here the CDR3 DNA reads TGCGCCAGCAGCTTGGGGATATTAGCGGGAGATTCCCCAGAGACCCAGTACTTC. Its protein is CASSLGILAGDSPETQYF.

This clone is a singleton in its sample. CDR3 coding DNA: TGTGCTAGTGGTCAGACCCGGATCCAGCCCCAGCATTTT. Its protein product is CASGQTRIQPQHF. The V gene is TRBV12-5, the J gene TRBJ1-5; no definite D call. Trimming took 5 bases from V and 7 from J, leaving 12 bases between them. The CDR3 has 13 residues. Germline V lookup: CDR1 LGHNT, CDR2 FRNRAP.

This clone was counted once. This chain joins TRBV5-1 and TRBJ1-4, with 7 bases that match TRBD1. With 0 bases clipped from V and 6 bases from J, the junction kept 8 bases outside the gene matches. Germline CDR1 reads SGHRS; CDR2 reads YFSETQ. This CDR3 comprises 16 residues. The CDR3 sequence: CASSLGWRGRDEKLFF. The CDR3 coding sequence is TGCGCCAGCAGCTTGGGGTGGAGGGGGCGTGATGAAAAACTGTTTTTT.

The V and J genes are TRBV6-5 and TRBJ2-5; 7 nucleotides agree with TRBD2. Germline trimming cut 7 bases from V and 9 bases from J; bases unmatched to any gene: 14. Germline V gives CDR1 MNHEY, CDR2 SVGAGI. The CDR3 spans 14 residues. The CDR3 sequence is CASKSGTARKAQYF. The CDR3 DNA reads TGTGCCAGCAAAAGCGGGACGGCTCGAAAGGCCCAGTACTTC.

The rearrangement joins TRBV28 to TRBJ1-2; the D gene is possibly TRBD1 (5 bases). V lost 7 bases to trimming and J lost 5 bases, with 17 bases between them. CDR3 length: 14 amino acids. CDR1 is MDHEN, CDR2 SYDVKM, per germline. CDR3: CASNLLGVGYGYTF. The CDR3 region has the DNA TGTGCCAGCAATCTGCTGGGGGTAGGATATGGCTACACCTTC.

The chain recombines TRBV5-1 with TRBJ2-1; TRBD2 aligns across 13 bases. V trimming: 1 base; J trimming: 9 bases; junction bases outside the gene matches: 10. The length of the CDR3 is 17 residues. Germline CDR1 is SGHRS and CDR2 is YFSETQ. The CDR3 protein is CASSLTSLAGGPGEQFF. The CDR3 region has the DNA TGCGCCAGCAGCTTGACGTCACTAGCGGGAGGGCCAGGTGAGCAGTTCTTC.

V is TRBV6-6 and J is TRBJ2-7; D not certain. Germline CDR1 MNHNY, CDR2 SVGAGI (reference sequence). V lost 0 bases, J lost 4 bases, and 7 bases lay in between. The CDR3 spans 13 residues. The CDR3 region is CASSYSTGYEQYF. CDR3 DNA sequence: TGTGCCAGCAGTTACTCTACCGGTTACGAGCAGTACTTC.

DNA of the CDR3: TGTGCCAGCAGTTTAGTTTTTGGGGATTCTGGGCGGACTGAAGCTTTCTTT. Encoded protein: CASSLVFGDSGRTEAFF. This chain joins TRBV27 and TRBJ1-1; no reliable D call. The germline V gene has CDR1 MNHEY and CDR2 SMNVEV (reference sequence). The CDR3 length is 17 residues. Trimming left V 2 bases short and J 5 bases short, with 21 bases between.

The V call is TRBV10-3, the J call TRBJ1-5; 8 bases are a match to TRBD1. The CDR3 spans 14 residues. CDR1 ENHRY and CDR2 SYGVKD come from the germline V gene. V was pared by 4 bases and J by 2 bases, with 1 base of the junction left unmatched. The chain's CDR3 is CAISGGQGNQPQHF. The CDR3, as DNA: TGTGCCATCAGTGGGGGACAGGGCAATCAGCCCCAGCATTTT.